The 10 T cell receptor beta chains presented below share a single source sample, sequenced in a study of shared clonotypes between healthy human individuals. Sequencing used immunoSEQ multiplex PCR; TCRdb keeps in-frame clones, though not all of them. The repertoire holds 2 million to 2.5 million clones, with 85% to 95% as singletons. Sequenced input: naive CD4+ T cells from PBMCs. As to subset: CD45RA+ positively selected. The source of these receptors is a man between 18 and 29 years old in good health. Some clones in this sample may be carry-over from other donors' samples.

This clone occurred once. The sample carries other DNA sequences with the same CDR3. The gene calls are TRBV13 and TRBJ2-5; 12 bases are shared with TRBD2. The germline gives CDR1 PRHDT, CDR2 FYEKMQ (reference sequence). This CDR3 has 15 amino acids. V lost 5 bases, J lost 4 bases, and 5 bases stayed unmatched. The CDR3 loop is CASSPRLAGVETQYF. For the CDR3, the DNA is TGTGCCAGCAGCCCGAGACTAGCGGGAGTAGAGACCCAGTACTTC.

This chain uses TRBV19 with TRBJ2-3, with D possibly TRBD2 on 6 matching bases. Germline CDR1 and CDR2: LNHDA and SQIVND (reference sequence). The length of the CDR3 is 14 residues. The V and J ends lost 5 bases and 2 bases respectively, with 11 bases between them. CDR3 sequence reads: CASSPGLHTDTQYF. Here the CDR3 DNA reads TGTGCCAGTAGTCCGGGACTCCACACAGATACGCAGTATTTT. The entire variable domain, with the rest obtained from reference TRBV19 and TRBJ2-3, is as follows: DGGITQSPKYLFRKEGQNVTLSCEQNLNHDAMYWYRQDPGQGLRLIYYSQIVNDFQKGDIAEGYSVSREKKESFPLTVTSAQKNPTAFYLCASSPGLHTDTQYFGPGTRLTVL.

J is TRBJ2-1 and V is TRBV5-4, with D tentatively TRBD1 or TRBD2 (6 bases each). The ends were cut back, 4 bases at V and 6 bases at J, with 14 bases in the middle. Germline loops: CDR1 SGHNT, CDR2 YYREEE (reference sequence). The CDR3 extends over 14 amino acids. The CDR3: CASSGGRSVNEQFF. The CDR3 DNA reads TGTGCCAGCAGCGGGGGGCGGTCAGTCAATGAGCAGTTCTTC.

The V call is TRBV18, the J call TRBJ2-1; D ambiguous. Germline CDR1 is KGHSH and CDR2 is LQKENI. This CDR3 spans 14 amino acids. Trimming removed 4 bases from V and 5 bases from J, with 12 bases in between. CDR3 DNA sequence: TGTGCCAGCTCACGGACGACTGGTGACAATGAGCAGTTCTTC. Its protein product is CASSRTTGDNEQFF. The full variable domain, rest sourced from reference TRBV18 and TRBJ2-1, is NAGVMQNPRHLVRRRGQEARLRCSPMKGHSHVYWYRQLPEEGLKFMVYLQKENIIDESGMPKERFSAEFPKEGPSILRIQQVVRGDSAAYFCASSRTTGDNEQFFGPGTRLTVL.

The gene calls are TRBV5-1 and TRBJ1-2; 10 bases are shared with TRBD1. Germline assignment: CDR1 SGHRS and CDR2 YFSETQ. The trim removed 4 bases at V and 9 bases at J, leaving 9 bases unmatched. There are 14 residues in the CDR3. The CDR3 is CASSPDGGQGSYTF. The CDR3 DNA is TGCGCCAGCAGCCCCGACGGGGGACAGGGGAGCTACACCTTC. Based on the CDR3 plus reference TRBV5-1 and TRBJ1-2, the full variable domain is KAGVTQTPRYLIKTRGQQVTLSCSPISGHRSVSWYQQTPGQGLQFLFEYFSETQRNKGNFPGRFSGRQFSNSRSEMNVSTLELGDSALYLCASSPDGGQGSYTFGSGTRLTVV.

The sample holds a few counts of this clone. The chain joins TRBV30 to TRBJ1-1; D gene ambiguous. CDR1 is GTSNPN, CDR2 SVGIG, per germline (reference sequence). The CDR3 has 13 amino acids. V was trimmed by 2 bases and J by 3 bases, leaving 10 bases between them. CDR3 coding DNA: TGTGCCTGGAGTTTTGTGTCGGACACTGAAGCTTTCTTT. Protein product: CAWSFVSDTEAFF.

This clone occurred once. Other DNA sequences in this sample translate to the same CDR3. The V call is TRBV6-5, the J call TRBJ1-5; maybe TRBD1 (5 bases). Trimming cost V 4 bases and J 2 bases, with 9 bases left between them. Germline CDR1 and CDR2: MNHEY and SVGAGI. The length of the CDR3 is 14 residues. The CDR3 DNA follows: TGTGCCAGCAGTTCTCGCAGGGGCAATCAGCCCCAGCATTTT. It translates to CASSSRRGNQPQHF.

CDR3 residues: CASSPQGHNPGTGGTDTQYF. The CDR3 DNA reads as TGTGCCAGCTCACCACAGGGGCACAATCCCGGGACAGGGGGAACAGATACGCAGTATTTT. The chain is built from TRBV18 and TRBJ2-3; 11 bases agree with TRBD1. The CDR3 loop spans 20 amino acids. After removal of 1 base from V and 3 bases from J, the junction contained 15 bases not matched to a gene. The germline V gene encodes CDR1 KGHSH and CDR2 LQKENI.

The chain combines TRBV5-1 with TRBJ2-1, with 10 bases lining up with TRBD2. CDR1 is SGHRS and CDR2 is YFSETQ in the germline V gene. The V and J ends lost 0 bases and 7 bases, in that order; junction bases with no gene match: 7. The length of the CDR3 is 16 residues. The CDR3 loop is CASSLVASGSGNEQFF. CDR3 DNA sequence: TGCGCCAGCAGCTTGGTGGCTAGCGGGAGTGGGAATGAGCAGTTCTTC.

V gene TRBV5-4 combines with J gene TRBJ2-7; TRBD1 matches at 8 bases. Germline CDR1 reads SGHNT; CDR2 reads YYREEE (reference sequence). The CDR3 runs to 15 residues. Germline trimming cut 0 bases from V and 6 bases from J; bases unmatched to any gene: 8. The DNA of the CDR3 is TGTGCCAGCAGCTTGGTTGGGGACAGGTCGAGCGAGCAGTACTTC. This sequence encodes CASSLVGDRSSEQYF.